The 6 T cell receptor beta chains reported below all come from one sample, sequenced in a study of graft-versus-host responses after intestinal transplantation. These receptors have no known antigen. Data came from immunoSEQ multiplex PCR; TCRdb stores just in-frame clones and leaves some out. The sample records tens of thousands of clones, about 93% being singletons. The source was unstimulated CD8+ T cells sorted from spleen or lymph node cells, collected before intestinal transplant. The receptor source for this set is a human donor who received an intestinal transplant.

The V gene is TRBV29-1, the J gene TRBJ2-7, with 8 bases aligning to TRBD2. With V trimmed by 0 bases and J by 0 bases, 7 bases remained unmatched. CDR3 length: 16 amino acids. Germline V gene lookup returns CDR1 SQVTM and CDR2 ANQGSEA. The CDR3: CSVEDLSGTSSYEQYF. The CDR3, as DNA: TGCAGCGTTGAAGATCTTAGCGGGACCAGCTCCTACGAGCAGTACTTC.

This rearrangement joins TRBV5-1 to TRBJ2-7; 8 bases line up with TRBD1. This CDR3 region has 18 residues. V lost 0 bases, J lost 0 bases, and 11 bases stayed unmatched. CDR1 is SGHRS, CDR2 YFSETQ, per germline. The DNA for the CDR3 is TGCGCCAGCAGCTTGGGATCCAGACAGGGGCCCCGCTCCTACGAGCAGTACTTC. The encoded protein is CASSLGSRQGPRSYEQYF.

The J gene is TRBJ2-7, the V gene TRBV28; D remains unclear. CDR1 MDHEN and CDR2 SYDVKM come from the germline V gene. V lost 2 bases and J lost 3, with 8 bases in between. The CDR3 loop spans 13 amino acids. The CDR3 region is CASSLEWGYEQYF. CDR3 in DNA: TGTGCCAGCAGTTTAGAATGGGGCTACGAGCAGTACTTC.

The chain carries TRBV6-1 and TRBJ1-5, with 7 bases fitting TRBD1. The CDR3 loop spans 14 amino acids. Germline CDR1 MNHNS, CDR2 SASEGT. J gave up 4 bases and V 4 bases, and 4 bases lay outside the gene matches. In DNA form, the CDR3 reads TGTGCCAGCAGTGGCACAGGGGTAAATCAGCCCCAGCATTTT. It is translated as CASSGTGVNQPQHF.

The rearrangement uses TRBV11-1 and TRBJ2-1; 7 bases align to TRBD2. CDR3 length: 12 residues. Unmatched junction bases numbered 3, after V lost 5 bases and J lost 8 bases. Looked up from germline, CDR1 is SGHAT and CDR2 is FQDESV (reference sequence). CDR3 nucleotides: TGTGCCAGCAGCGGCCGGGGGGATGAGCAGTTCTTC. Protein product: CASSGRGDEQFF.

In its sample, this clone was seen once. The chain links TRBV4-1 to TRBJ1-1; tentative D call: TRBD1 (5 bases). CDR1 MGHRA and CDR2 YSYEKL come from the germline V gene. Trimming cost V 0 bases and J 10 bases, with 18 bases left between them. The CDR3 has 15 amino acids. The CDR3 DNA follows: TGCGCCAGCAGCCAAGATAGGGGACCTTCATCTGCAGCTTTCTTT. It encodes CASSQDRGPSSAAFF.